This T cell receptor beta chain was observed in a study of CD8 T cells in ankylosing spondylitis. TCRdb itself ran the 5' RACE reads through MiXCR, one entry per CDR3 protein. Of fewer than 650,000 distinct CDR3 sequences listed, about 13% are singletons. J was trimmed by 5 bases and V by 6 bases; bases with no gene match: 12. The CDR3 is 16 residues long. Study-wide findings and caveats: Characteristic, it appeared, of ankylosing spondylitis blood was a TCR beta motif of roughly eight highly homologous variants.

Worth noting for this clonotype: Its antigen is still unknown.

The sample consisted of blood, either unsorted or a sorted T cell fraction (not recorded which). The TCR was taken from a male donor with ankylosing spondylitis. The gene calls are TRBV12-3 or TRBV12-4 and TRBJ2-2; 7 bases align to TRBD2. The CDR3 protein is CASSLFGGIRTGELFF. DNA of the CDR3: TGTGCCAGCAGCCTATTCGGGGGGATTAGGACCGGGGAGCTGTTTTTT.